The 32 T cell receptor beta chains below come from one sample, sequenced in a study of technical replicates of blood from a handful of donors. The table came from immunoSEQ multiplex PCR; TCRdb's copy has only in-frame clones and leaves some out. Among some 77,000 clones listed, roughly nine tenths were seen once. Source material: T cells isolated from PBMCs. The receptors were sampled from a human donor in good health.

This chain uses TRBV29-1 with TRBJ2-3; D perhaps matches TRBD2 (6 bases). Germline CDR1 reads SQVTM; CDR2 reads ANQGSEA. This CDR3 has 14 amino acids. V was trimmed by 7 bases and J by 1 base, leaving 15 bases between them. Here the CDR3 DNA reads TGCAGCGCTCAGGGAGGAAGGGGCACAGATACGCAGTATTTT. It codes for CSAQGGRGTDTQYF.

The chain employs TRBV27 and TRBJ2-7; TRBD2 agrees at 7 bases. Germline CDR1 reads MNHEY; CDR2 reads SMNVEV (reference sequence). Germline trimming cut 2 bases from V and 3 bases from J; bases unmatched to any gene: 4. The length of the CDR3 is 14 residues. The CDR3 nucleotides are TGTGCCAGCAGTTTAGGGGACTACCTCTACGAGCAGTACTTC. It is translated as CASSLGDYLYEQYF.

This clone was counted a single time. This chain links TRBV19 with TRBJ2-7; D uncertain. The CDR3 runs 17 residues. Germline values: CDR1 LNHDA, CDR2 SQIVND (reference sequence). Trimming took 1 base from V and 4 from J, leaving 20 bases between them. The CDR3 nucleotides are TGTGCCAGTAGTATAGCGGTGGAGACTTACCGGATTTACGAGCAGTACTTC. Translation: CASSIAVETYRIYEQYF.

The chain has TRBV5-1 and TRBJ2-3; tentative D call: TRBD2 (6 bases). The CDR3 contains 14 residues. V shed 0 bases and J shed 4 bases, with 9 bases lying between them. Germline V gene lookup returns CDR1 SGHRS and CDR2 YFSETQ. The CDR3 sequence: CASSLGGIADTQYF. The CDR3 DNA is TGCGCCAGCAGCTTGGGCGGGATCGCAGATACGCAGTATTTT.

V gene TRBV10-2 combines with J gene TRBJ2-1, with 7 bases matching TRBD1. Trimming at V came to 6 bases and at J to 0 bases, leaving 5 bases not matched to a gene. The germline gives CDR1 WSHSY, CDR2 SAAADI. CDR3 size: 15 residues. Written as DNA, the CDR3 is TGCGCCAGCAGAGGACAGGCCCGCTCCTACAATGAGCAGTTCTTC. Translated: CASRGQARSYNEQFF.

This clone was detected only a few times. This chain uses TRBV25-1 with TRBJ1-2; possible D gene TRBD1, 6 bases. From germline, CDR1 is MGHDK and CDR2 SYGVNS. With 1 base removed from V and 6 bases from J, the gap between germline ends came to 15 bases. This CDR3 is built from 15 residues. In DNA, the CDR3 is TGTGCCAGCAGTGAATCAACTGTCAGGGGAGATGGCTACACCTTC. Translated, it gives CASSESTVRGDGYTF.

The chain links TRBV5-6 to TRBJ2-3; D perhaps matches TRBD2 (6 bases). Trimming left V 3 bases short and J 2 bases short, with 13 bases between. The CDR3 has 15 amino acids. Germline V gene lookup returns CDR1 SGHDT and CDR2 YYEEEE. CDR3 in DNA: TGTGCCAGCAGCTGGGACTCTCGCTTCACAGATACGCAGTATTTT. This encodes CASSWDSRFTDTQYF. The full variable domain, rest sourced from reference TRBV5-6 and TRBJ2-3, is DAGVTQSPTHLIKTRGQQVTLRCSPKSGHDTVSWYQQALGQGPQFIFQYYEEEERQRGNFPDRFSGHQFPNYSSELNVNALLLGDSALYLCASSWDSRFTDTQYFGPGTRLTVL.

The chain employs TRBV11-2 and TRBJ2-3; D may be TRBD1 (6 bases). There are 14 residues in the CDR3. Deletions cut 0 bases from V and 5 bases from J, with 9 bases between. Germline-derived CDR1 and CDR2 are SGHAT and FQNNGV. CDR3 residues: CASSLDAGVDTQYF. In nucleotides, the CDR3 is TGTGCCAGCAGCTTAGATGCAGGGGTAGATACGCAGTATTTT.

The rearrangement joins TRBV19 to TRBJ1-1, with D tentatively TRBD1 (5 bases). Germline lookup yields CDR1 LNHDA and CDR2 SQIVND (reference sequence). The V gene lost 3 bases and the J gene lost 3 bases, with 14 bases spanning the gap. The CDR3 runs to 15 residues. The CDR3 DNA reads TGTGCCAGTAGTATCGCGGGGGTTCTGGACACTGAAGCTTTCTTT. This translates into CASSIAGVLDTEAFF.

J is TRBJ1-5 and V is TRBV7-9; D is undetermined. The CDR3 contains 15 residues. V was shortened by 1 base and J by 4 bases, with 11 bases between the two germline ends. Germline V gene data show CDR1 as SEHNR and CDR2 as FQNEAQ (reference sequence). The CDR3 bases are TGTGCCAGCAGCTTAGGCCGCACAGTTAATCAGCCCCAGCATTTT. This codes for CASSLGRTVNQPQHF.

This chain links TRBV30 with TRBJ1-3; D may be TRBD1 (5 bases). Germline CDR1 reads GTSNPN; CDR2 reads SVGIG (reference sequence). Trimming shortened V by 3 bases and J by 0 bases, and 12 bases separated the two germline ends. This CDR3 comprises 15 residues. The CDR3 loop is CAWRAGSSSGNTIYF. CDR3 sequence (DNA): TGTGCCTGGAGGGCAGGGTCTTCCTCTGGAAACACCATATATTTT.

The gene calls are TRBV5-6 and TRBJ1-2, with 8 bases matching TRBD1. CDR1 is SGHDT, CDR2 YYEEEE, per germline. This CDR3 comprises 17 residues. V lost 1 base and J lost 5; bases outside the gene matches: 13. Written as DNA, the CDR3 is TGTGCCAGCAGCTTGTCCCCGACAGGGGACCCCCTATATGGCTACACCTTC. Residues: CASSLSPTGDPLYGYTF.

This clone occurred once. CDR3 nucleotide sequence: TGCGCCAGCAGCCTACCTCCGGGACAGGCGAACACTGAAGCTTTCTTT. This sequence encodes CASSLPPGQANTEAFF. The chain has TRBV5-1 and TRBJ1-1; 8 bases are shared with TRBD1. Germline CDR1 reads SGHRS; CDR2 reads YFSETQ. With V trimmed by 4 bases and J by 1 base, 9 bases remained unmatched. This CDR3 is built from 16 residues.

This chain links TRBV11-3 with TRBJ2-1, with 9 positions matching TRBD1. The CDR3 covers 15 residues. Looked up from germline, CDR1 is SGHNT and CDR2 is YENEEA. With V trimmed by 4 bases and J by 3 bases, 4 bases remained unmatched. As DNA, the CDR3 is TGTGCCAGCAGCTCGGGACAGGGAGACTACAATGAGCAGTTCTTC. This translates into CASSSGQGDYNEQFF.

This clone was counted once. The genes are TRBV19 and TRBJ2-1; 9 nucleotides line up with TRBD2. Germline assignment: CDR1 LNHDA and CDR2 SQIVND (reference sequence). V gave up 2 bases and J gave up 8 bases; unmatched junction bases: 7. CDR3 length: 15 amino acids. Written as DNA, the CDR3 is TGTGCCAGTAGTATACAGGCGGGAGGGCCGTATGAGCAGTTCTTC. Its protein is CASSIQAGGPYEQFF.

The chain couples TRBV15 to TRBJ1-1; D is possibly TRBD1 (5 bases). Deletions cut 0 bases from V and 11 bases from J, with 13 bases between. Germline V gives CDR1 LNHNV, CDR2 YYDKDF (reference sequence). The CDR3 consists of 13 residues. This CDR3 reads CATSRDQGRRAFF. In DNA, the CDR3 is TGTGCCACCAGCAGAGATCAGGGCAGAAGGGCTTTCTTT.

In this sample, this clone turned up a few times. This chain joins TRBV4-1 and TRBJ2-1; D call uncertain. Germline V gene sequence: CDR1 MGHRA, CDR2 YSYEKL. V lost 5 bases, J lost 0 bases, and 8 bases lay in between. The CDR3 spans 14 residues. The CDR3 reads CASSFRSSYNEQFF. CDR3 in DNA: TGCGCCAGCAGCTTTAGGAGCTCCTACAATGAGCAGTTCTTC.

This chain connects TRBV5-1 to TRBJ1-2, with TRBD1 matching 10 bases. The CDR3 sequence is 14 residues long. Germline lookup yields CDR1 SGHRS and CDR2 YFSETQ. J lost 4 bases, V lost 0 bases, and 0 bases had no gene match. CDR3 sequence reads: CASSLGDRGYGYTF. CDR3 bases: TGCGCCAGCAGCTTGGGGGACAGGGGCTATGGCTACACCTTC.

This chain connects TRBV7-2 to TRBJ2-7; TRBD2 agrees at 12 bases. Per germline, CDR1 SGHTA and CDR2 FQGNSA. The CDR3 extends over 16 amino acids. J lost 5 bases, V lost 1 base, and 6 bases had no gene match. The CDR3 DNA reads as TGTGCCAGCAGCTTAGACAGGACTAGCGGGATCCACGAGCAGTACTTC. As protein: CASSLDRTSGIHEQYF. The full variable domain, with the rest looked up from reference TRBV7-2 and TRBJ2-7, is GAGVSQSPSNKVTEKGKDVELRCDPISGHTALYWYRQSLGQGLEFLIYFQGNSAPDKSGLPSDRFSAERTGGSVSTLTIQRTQQEDSAVYLCASSLDRTSGIHEQYFGPGTRLTVT.

The DNA for the CDR3 is TGTGCCAGCGGGGAGGGCAATCAGCCCCAGCATTTT. It translates to CASGEGNQPQHF. The V call is TRBV2, the J call TRBJ1-5; no firm D call. Trimming stripped 8 bases from V and 2 bases from J, with 7 bases between. The CDR3 totals 12 residues. CDR1 is SNHLY, CDR2 FYNNEI, per germline. Full variable domain (missing parts from reference TRBV2 and TRBJ1-5): EPEVTQTPSHQVTQMGQEVILRCVPISNHLYFYWYRQILGQKVEFLVSFYNNEISEKSEIFDDQFSVERPDGSNFTLKIRSTKLEDSAMYFCASGEGNQPQHFGDGTRLSIL.

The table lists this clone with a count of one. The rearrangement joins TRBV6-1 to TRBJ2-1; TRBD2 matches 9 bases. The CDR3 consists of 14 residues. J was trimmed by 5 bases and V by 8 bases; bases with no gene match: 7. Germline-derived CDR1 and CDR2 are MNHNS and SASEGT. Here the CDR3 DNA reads TGTGCCAGCGCAGCTAGCGGGGTCAACAATGAGCAGTTCTTC. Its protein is CASAASGVNNEQFF.

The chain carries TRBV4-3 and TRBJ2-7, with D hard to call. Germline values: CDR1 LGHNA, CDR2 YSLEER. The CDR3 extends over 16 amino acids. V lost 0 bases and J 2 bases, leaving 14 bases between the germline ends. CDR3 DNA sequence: TGCGCCAGCAGCCAAGATCGCGGCGGAATAACCTACGAGCAGTACTTC. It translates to CASSQDRGGITYEQYF.

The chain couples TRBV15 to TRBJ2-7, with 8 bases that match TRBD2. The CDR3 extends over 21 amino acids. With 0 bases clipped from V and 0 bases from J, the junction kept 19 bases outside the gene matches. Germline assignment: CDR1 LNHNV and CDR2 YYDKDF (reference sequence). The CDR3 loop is CATSRDYDWKFLAGLSYEQYF. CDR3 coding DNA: TGTGCCACCAGCAGAGATTATGACTGGAAATTCTTAGCGGGGCTCTCCTACGAGCAGTACTTC.

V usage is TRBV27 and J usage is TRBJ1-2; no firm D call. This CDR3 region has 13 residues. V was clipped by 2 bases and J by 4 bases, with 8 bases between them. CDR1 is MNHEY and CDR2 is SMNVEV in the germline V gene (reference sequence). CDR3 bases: TGTGCCAGCAGTTTACGGGGTAGCTATGGCTACACCTTC. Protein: CASSLRGSYGYTF.

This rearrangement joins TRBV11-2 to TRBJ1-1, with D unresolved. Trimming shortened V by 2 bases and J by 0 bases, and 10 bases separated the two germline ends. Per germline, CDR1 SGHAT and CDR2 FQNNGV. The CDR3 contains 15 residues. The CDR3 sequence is CASSLSGPLNTEAFF. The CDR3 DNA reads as TGTGCCAGCAGCTTAAGCGGGCCTTTGAACACTGAAGCTTTCTTT.

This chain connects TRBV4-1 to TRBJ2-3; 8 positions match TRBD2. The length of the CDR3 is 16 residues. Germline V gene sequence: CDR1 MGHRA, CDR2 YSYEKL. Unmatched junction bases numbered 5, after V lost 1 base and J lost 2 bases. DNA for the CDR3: TGCGCCAGCAGCCAAGGACGGCGGGAGGTCACAGATACGCAGTATTTT. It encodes CASSQGRREVTDTQYF.

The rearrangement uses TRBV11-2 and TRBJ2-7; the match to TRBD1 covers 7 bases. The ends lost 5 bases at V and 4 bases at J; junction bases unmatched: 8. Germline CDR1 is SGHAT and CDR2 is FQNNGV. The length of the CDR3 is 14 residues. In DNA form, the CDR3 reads TGTGCCAGCAGCGTCGGGACAGCTGTATACGAGCAGTACTTC. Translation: CASSVGTAVYEQYF. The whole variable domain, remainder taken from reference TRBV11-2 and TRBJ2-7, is EAGVAQSPRYKIIEKRQSVAFWCNPISGHATLYWYQQILGQGPKLLIQFQNNGVVDDSQLPKDRFSAERLKGVDSTLKIQPAKLEDSAVYLCASSVGTAVYEQYFGPGTRLTVT.

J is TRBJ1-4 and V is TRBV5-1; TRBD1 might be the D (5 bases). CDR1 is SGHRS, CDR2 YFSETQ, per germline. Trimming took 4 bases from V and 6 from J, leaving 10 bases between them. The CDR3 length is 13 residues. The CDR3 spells CASSPGLDEKLFF. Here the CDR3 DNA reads TGCGCCAGCAGCCCGGGACTGGATGAAAAACTGTTTTTT.

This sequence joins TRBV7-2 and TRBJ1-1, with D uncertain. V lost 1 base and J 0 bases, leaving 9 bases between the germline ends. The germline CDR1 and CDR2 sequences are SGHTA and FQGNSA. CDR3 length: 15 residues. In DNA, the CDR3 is TGTGCCAGCAGCTTAGGCCCGGGATTGAACACTGAAGCTTTCTTT. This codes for CASSLGPGLNTEAFF.

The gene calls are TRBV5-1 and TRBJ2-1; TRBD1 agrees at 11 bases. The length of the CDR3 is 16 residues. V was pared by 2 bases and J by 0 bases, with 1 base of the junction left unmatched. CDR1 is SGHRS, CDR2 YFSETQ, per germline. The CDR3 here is CASSFGTGGSYNEQFF. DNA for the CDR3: TGCGCCAGCAGCTTTGGGACAGGGGGCTCCTACAATGAGCAGTTCTTC.

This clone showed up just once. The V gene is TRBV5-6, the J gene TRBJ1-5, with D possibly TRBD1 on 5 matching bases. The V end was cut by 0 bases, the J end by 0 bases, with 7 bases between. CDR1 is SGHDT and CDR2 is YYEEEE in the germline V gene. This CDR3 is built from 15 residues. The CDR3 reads CASSLGTLSNQPQHF. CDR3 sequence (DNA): TGTGCCAGCAGCTTGGGGACACTTAGCAATCAGCCCCAGCATTTT.

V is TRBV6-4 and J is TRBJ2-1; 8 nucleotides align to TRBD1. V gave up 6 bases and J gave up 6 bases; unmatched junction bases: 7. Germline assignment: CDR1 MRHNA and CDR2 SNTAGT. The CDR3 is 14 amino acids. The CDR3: CASSAGGSGNEQFF. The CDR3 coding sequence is TGTGCCAGCAGCGCAGGGGGCTCAGGCAATGAGCAGTTCTTC.